One sample yielded the 22 T cell receptor beta chains listed below, sequenced in a study of blood T cells in healthy people across ages. Sample-barcoded 5' priming and a J-beta primer mix drove a second PCR of 7 to 11 cycles. TCRdb analysed the 5' RACE reads with MiXCR anew, one entry per CDR3 protein. The sample lists about 940,000 distinct CDR3 sequences, 45% to 50% occurring once. Sequenced input: blood. These receptors were obtained from a man aged 25-40 years in good health.

Of note for this clonotype: Germline and junction disagree at one end, which may indicate a read error. The genes are TRBV28 and TRBJ1-5; D not certain. The germline gives CDR1 MDHEN, CDR2 SYDVKM. The CDR3 extends over 15 amino acids. The CDR3: CVSSLEAGGNQPQHF. DNA for the CDR3: TGTGTCAGCAGTTTAGAGGCAGGAGGAAATCAGCCCCAGCATTTT. The full variable domain, with the rest looked up from reference TRBV28 and TRBJ1-5, is DVKVTQSSRYLVKRTGEKVFLECVQDMDHENMFWYRQDPGLGLRLIYFSYDVKMKEKGDIPEGYSVSREKKERFSLILESASTNQTSMYLCVSSLEAGGNQPQHFGDGTRLSIL.

The J gene is TRBJ1-1, the V gene TRBV9; D is unresolved. Trimming shortened V by 0 bases and J by 0 bases, and 9 bases separated the two germline ends. The CDR3 runs to 15 residues. CDR1 is SGDLS, CDR2 YYNGEE, per germline. The CDR3 nucleotides read TGTGCCAGCAGCGTAGATCGGGGTGTGAACACTGAAGCTTTCTTT. Its translation: CASSVDRGVNTEAFF.

V and J are TRBV6-5 and TRBJ1-6; 7 bases agree with TRBD1. V lost 6 bases, J lost 6 bases, and 11 bases stayed unmatched. CDR1 is MNHEY and CDR2 is SVGAGI in the germline V gene. The CDR3 covers 16 residues. As DNA, the CDR3 is TGTGCCAGCAGGGACCACAGGGGTTTGGTTAATTCACCCCTCCACTTT. Protein: CASRDHRGLVNSPLHF.

This clonotype was picked up one time. A much larger clone lies one base from this, so it may be a read error. The chain couples TRBV28 to TRBJ2-4; no clear D. The DNA end lines up better with TRBJ2-7; the J call may be wrong. Germline lookup yields CDR1 MDHEN and CDR2 SYDVKM. This CDR3 has 12 residues. For the CDR3, the DNA is TGTGCCAGCAGTTTCGGGTTCTACGAGCAGTACTTC. It encodes CASSFGFYEQYF.

The rearrangement joins TRBV5-4 to TRBJ2-3; TRBD1 or TRBD2 may be the D gene (6 bases each). The CDR3 length is 16 residues. V was trimmed by 1 base and J by 6 bases, leaving 18 bases between them. CDR1 and CDR2 (germline): SGHNT, YYREEE (reference sequence). CDR3 in DNA: TGTGCCAGCAGCTTGAGGGGGGACAACAAACCCGATACGCAGTATTTT. Its translation: CASSLRGDNKPDTQYF.

The J gene is TRBJ1-2, the V gene TRBV10-3; 7 bases agree with TRBD1. The CDR3 covers 13 residues. Germline trimming cut 10 bases from V and 3 bases from J; bases unmatched to any gene: 8. CDR1 and CDR2 (germline): ENHRY, SYGVKD. The CDR3 nucleotides are TGTGCCACCCGGGACAGCGGGCACTATGGCTACACCTTC. This codes for CATRDSGHYGYTF.

The CDR3 region has the DNA TGTGCCAGCAGCCAAGTCCGGCTGGCAACCTACGAGCAGTACTTC. Protein product: CASSQVRLATYEQYF. The rearrangement links TRBV4-2 to TRBJ2-7, with D uncertain. Germline V gene sequence: CDR1 LGHNA, CDR2 YNFKEQ. The V and J ends lost 1 base and 2 bases respectively, with 12 bases between them. The CDR3 spans 15 residues.

The rearrangement links TRBV28 to TRBJ2-2; 13 bases are a match to TRBD2. Germline V gene lookup returns CDR1 MDHEN and CDR2 SYDVKM. V lost 4 bases and J lost 5; bases outside the gene matches: 10. CDR3 size: 18 residues. CDR3 in DNA: TGTGCCAGCAGTTCCGGGACTAGCGGGGTAAAGTTGACCGGGGAGCTGTTTTTT. Its translation: CASSSGTSGVKLTGELFF.

The rearrangement links TRBV6-2 or TRBV6-3 to TRBJ2-7; 13 nucleotides align to TRBD2. The CDR3 consists of 18 residues. V was pared by 5 bases and J by 0 bases, with 10 bases of the junction left unmatched. In germline, CDR1 is MNHEY, CDR2 SVGEGT. CDR3 sequence (DNA): TGTGCCAGCAGTCAGGGACTAGCGGGGCCAACCTTCTCCTACGAGCAGTACTTC. The encoded protein is CASSQGLAGPTFSYEQYF.

At least ten counts were recorded for this clonotype. The chain is built from TRBV29-1 and TRBJ1-2; TRBD1 might be the D (6 bases). The CDR3 loop spans 12 amino acids. The ends were cut back, 4 bases at V and 6 bases at J, with 12 bases in the middle. Germline V gives CDR1 SQVTM, CDR2 ANQGSEA. The CDR3 DNA sequence: TGCAGCGTTGGGGGGGCAGGGCATGGCTACACCTTC. The encoded protein is CSVGGAGHGYTF.

The chain has TRBV20-1 and TRBJ2-5; a weak D match, TRBD2 (5 bases). Trimming removed 7 bases at V and 9 bases at J, with 15 bases between. The CDR3 is 11 residues long. Per the germline V gene, CDR1 is DFQATT and CDR2 is SNEGSKA (reference sequence). The CDR3 spells CSVSGSRAQYF. In DNA form, the CDR3 reads TGCAGTGTTTCTGGGTCGCGGGCCCAGTACTTC.

J is TRBJ2-1 and V is TRBV29-1, with D possibly being TRBD2 (7 bases). Germline CDR1 reads SQVTM; CDR2 reads ANQGSEA. There are 14 residues in the CDR3. Between the trimmed V and J ends, which lost 7 bases and 0 bases, there was a span of 13 bases. CDR3: CSAEGGNSYNEQFF. The CDR3 DNA reads TGCAGCGCTGAGGGGGGGAACTCCTACAATGAGCAGTTCTTC.

This clonotype occurred a few times. Written as DNA, the CDR3 is TGTGCCAGCACCCCAGGGGCAACCTACGAGCAGTACTTC. This sequence encodes CASTPGATYEQYF. This chain connects TRBV12-3 or TRBV12-4 to TRBJ2-7; D is perhaps TRBD1 (6 bases). CDR3 length: 13 residues. Deletions cut 7 bases from V and 2 bases from J, with 12 bases between.

V gene TRBV7-2 combines with J gene TRBJ2-5, with 7 positions matching TRBD2. Germline lookup yields CDR1 SGHTA and CDR2 FQGNSA. V lost 1 base and J lost 2; bases outside the gene matches: 7. The CDR3 has 16 residues. The DNA for the CDR3 is TGTGCCAGCAGCTTAGAACCCCCAGCGGGGCAAGAGACCCAGTACTTC. This encodes CASSLEPPAGQETQYF.

V gene TRBV4-1 combines with J gene TRBJ1-1, with 7 bases lining up with TRBD1. Germline trimming cut 3 bases from V and 1 base from J; bases unmatched to any gene: 5. This CDR3 has 15 amino acids. CDR1 MGHRA and CDR2 YSYEKL come from the germline V gene. CDR3 residues: CASSQGQFENTEAFF. DNA of the CDR3: TGCGCCAGCAGCCAGGGACAGTTTGAGAACACTGAAGCTTTCTTT.

The rearrangement joins TRBV12-3 or TRBV12-4 to TRBJ2-1, with D tentatively TRBD2 (5 bases). V lost 2 bases and J lost 3, with 11 bases in between. CDR3 length equals 15 residues. DNA of the CDR3: TGTGCCAGCAGTTTAAATCAGCGGAGCTACAATGAGCAGTTCTTC. Translation gives CASSLNQRSYNEQFF.

The chain has TRBV4-1 and TRBJ1-4; possible D gene TRBD1, 6 bases. The CDR3 runs 16 residues. Germline V lookup: CDR1 MGHRA, CDR2 YSYEKL. Trimming shortened V by 0 bases and J by 8 bases, and 16 bases separated the two germline ends. CDR3 nucleotide sequence: TGCGCCAGCAGCCAAGATCTGCAGGGGTTGGACGAAAAACTGTTTTTT. Its protein is CASSQDLQGLDEKLFF.

This clonotype was seen a few times. CDR3 DNA sequence: TGTGCCAGCAGTGAAGTGGCCAGGGGGCAGCCCCAGCATTTT. The encoded protein is CASSEVARGQPQHF. The chain combines TRBV6-1 with TRBJ1-5; 7 bases match TRBD1. J was trimmed by 7 bases and V by 1 base; bases with no gene match: 4. CDR1 is MNHNS, CDR2 SASEGT, per germline. CDR3 size: 14 residues.

V is TRBV3-1 and J is TRBJ2-1; 7 nucleotides agree with TRBD2. Germline CDR1 reads LGHDT; CDR2 reads YNNKEL (reference sequence). After removal of 0 bases from V and 0 bases from J, the junction contained 8 bases not matched to a gene. The CDR3 covers 18 residues. CDR3 loop: CASSQDYKRGSSYNEQFF. The CDR3 nucleotides read TGTGCCAGCAGCCAAGATTATAAGCGGGGAAGCTCCTACAATGAGCAGTTCTTC.

Regarding this clonotype: An end of the junction does not agree with germline; a read error may underlie this. The chain carries TRBV5-6 and TRBJ2-1; D gene unclear. Germline assignment: CDR1 SGHDT and CDR2 YYEEEE. This CDR3 spans 14 amino acids. In nucleotides, the CDR3 is TGTGCCAACAGCCCCACTACCCTCTACAATGAGCAGTTCTTC. Translation gives CANSPTTLYNEQFF.

This clonotype was observed a few times. This chain uses TRBV29-1 with TRBJ2-3; D is perhaps TRBD1 (6 bases). Trimming shortened V by 0 bases and J by 6 bases, and 10 bases separated the two germline ends. The CDR3 runs to 13 residues. CDR1 and CDR2 from the germline V gene are SQVTM and ANQGSEA. The DNA for the CDR3 is TGCAGCGTTGAAGAGGGGGCCGGTGATACGCAGTATTTT. Translation gives CSVEEGAGDTQYF.

With respect to this clonotype: Being one base from a much bigger clone, this may be a read error. The chain carries TRBV7-6 and TRBJ2-1; maybe TRBD1 (6 bases). The assigned J gene may be wrong: the sequence end matches TRBJ2-7 better. The CDR3 totals 16 residues. Per germline, CDR1 SGHVS and CDR2 FNYEAQ. The CDR3 spells CASSLAQGSSYNEQYF. The CDR3 coding sequence is TGTGCCAGCAGCTTAGCCCAGGGGAGCTCCTACAATGAGCAGTACTTC.